The 8 T cell receptor beta chains below come from one sample, sequenced in a study of T cell changes during pregnancy in multiple sclerosis. Using immunoSEQ multiplex PCR, the repertoire was profiled, and TCRdb retains in-frame clones only, with some absent. The table records tens of thousands of clones, 90% to 95% of them present only once. Sequencing was performed on peripheral blood, taken in the first trimester of pregnancy. These receptors all stem from a female donor in good health, enrolled as a control in a pregnancy study.

V and J are TRBV7-2 and TRBJ1-2; tentatively, D is TRBD1 (6 bases). The CDR3 runs to 16 residues. Between the trimmed V and J ends, which lost 2 bases and 6 bases, there was a span of 19 bases. CDR1 and CDR2 from the germline V gene are SGHTA and FQGNSA. The CDR3, as DNA: TGTGCCAGCAGCTTATCGGTTGGGGGGGCGCGGGATGGCTACACCTTC. Encoded protein: CASSLSVGGARDGYTF.

V and J are TRBV25-1 and TRBJ1-2; possible D gene TRBD1, 5 bases. V shed 5 bases and J shed 5 bases, with 12 bases lying between them. This CDR3 comprises 13 residues. Per germline, CDR1 MGHDK and CDR2 SYGVNS. CDR3 residues: CASSLGGTYGYTF. CDR3 bases: TGTGCCAGCAGTTTGGGGGGGACGTATGGCTACACCTTC.

The chain uses TRBV29-1 and TRBJ1-4; 8 nucleotides align to TRBD1. The CDR3 sequence is 14 residues long. The V and J ends lost 6 bases and 5 bases, in that order; junction bases with no gene match: 8. The germline gives CDR1 SQVTM, CDR2 ANQGSEA. CDR3 nucleotide sequence: TGCAGCGTCGATTGGACAGGGAGAAATGAAAAACTGTTTTTT. This gives the protein CSVDWTGRNEKLFF.

The rearrangement joins TRBV25-1 to TRBJ1-1, with TRBD1 as a possible D gene (6 bases). The CDR3 is made up of 15 amino acids. Trimming left V 4 bases short and J 1 base short, with 13 bases between. Germline CDR1 MGHDK, CDR2 SYGVNS. This CDR3 reads CASSAVGQSNTEAFF. CDR3 DNA: TGTGCCAGCAGTGCAGTCGGACAGTCGAACACTGAAGCTTTCTTT.

This chain joins TRBV7-9 and TRBJ2-6; 11 bases are a match to TRBD1. This CDR3 region has 15 residues. V gave up 8 bases and J gave up 1 base; unmatched junction bases: 1. Germline V lookup: CDR1 SEHNR, CDR2 FQNEAQ (reference sequence). The CDR3 sequence is CASGTGGSGANVLTF. The CDR3, as DNA: TGTGCCAGCGGGACAGGGGGATCTGGGGCCAACGTCCTGACTTTC.

This chain joins TRBV10-3 and TRBJ1-1, with 11 bases fitting TRBD1. The germline CDR1 and CDR2 sequences are ENHRY and SYGVKD. After removal of 0 bases from V and 13 bases from J, the junction contained 1 base not matched to a gene. This CDR3 has 12 amino acids. In DNA form, the CDR3 reads TGTGCCATCAGTGAGTCTGGGACAGGGGGTTTCTTT. This gives the protein CAISESGTGGFF.

This clone was picked up one time. The rearrangement joins TRBV27 to TRBJ2-7; tentative D call: TRBD2 (5 bases). The CDR3 is made up of 13 amino acids. CDR1 and CDR2 (germline): MNHEY, SMNVEV (reference sequence). Trimming stripped 6 bases from V and 6 bases from J, with 15 bases between. CDR3 region: CASSLDRRGEQYF. CDR3 DNA sequence: TGTGCCAGCAGCCTGGACCGTCGGGGCGAGCAGTACTTC.

Notes on this clone: Other DNA sequences in the same sample also yield this CDR3. The genes are TRBV20-1 and TRBJ2-7; D perhaps matches TRBD2 (6 bases). CDR3 size: 11 residues. Looked up from germline, CDR1 is DFQATT and CDR2 is SNEGSKA (reference sequence). V was cut by 6 bases and J by 4 bases, with 10 bases left in between. CDR3 sequence reads: CSAREVYEQYF. For the CDR3, the DNA is TGCAGTGCAAGGGAGGTATACGAGCAGTACTTC.